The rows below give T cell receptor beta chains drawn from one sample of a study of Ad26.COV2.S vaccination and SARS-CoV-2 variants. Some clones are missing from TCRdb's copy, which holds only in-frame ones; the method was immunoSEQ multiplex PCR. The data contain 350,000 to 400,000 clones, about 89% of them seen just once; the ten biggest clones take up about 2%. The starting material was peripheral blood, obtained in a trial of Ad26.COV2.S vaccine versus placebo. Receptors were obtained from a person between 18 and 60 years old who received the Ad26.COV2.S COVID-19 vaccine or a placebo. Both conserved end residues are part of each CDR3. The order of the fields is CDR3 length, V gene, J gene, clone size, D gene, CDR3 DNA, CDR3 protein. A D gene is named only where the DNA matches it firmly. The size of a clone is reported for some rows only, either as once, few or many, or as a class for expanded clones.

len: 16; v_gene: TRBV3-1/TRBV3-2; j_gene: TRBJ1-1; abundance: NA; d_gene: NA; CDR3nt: TGTGCCAGCAGCCCATGGGGGAGGGGGATGAACACTGAAGCTTTCTTT; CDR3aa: CASSPWGRGMNTEAFF
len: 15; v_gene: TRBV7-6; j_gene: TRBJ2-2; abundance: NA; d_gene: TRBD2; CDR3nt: TGTGCCAGCAGCATGACTAGCGGGAGGACCGGGGAGCTGTTTTTT; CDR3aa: CASSMTSGRTGELFF
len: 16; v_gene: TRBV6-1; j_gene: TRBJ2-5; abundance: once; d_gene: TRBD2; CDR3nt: TGTGCCAGCAGTGAGGCACCGCGGGAGCTGTTGGAGACCCAGTACTTC; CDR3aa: CASSEAPRELLETQYF
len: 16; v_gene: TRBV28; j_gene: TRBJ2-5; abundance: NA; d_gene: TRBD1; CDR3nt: TGTGCCAGCACAAACGACGGGACAGGGGGAGGACGGACCCAGTACTTC; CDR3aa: CASTNDGTGGGRTQYF
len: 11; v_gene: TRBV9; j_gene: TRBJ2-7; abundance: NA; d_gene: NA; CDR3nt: TGTGCCAGCAGAACAGCCTACGAGCAGTACTTC; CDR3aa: CASRTAYEQYF
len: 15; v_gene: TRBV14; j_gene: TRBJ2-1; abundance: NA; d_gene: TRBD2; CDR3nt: TGTGCCAGCGCCGCCCTGGGGGGAGGGTACAATGAGCAGTTCTTC; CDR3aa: CASAALGGGYNEQFF
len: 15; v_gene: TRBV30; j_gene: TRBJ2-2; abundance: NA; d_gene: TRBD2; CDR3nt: TGTGCCTGCCCCCCTGCGGGAGGTTCTACCGGGGAGCTGTTTTTT; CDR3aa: CACPPAGGSTGELFF
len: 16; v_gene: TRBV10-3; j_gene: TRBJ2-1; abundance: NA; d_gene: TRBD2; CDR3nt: TGTGCCATCAGTAACACTTGGACTAGCGGAGACAATGAGCAGTTCTTC; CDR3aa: CAISNTWTSGDNEQFF
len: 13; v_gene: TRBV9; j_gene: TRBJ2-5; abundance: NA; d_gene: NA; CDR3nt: TGTGCCAGCAGCACACAGGCCGGAGAGACCCAGTACTTC; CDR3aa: CASSTQAGETQYF
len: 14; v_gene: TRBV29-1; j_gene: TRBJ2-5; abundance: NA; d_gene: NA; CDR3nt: TGCAGCGTTGTGGGTGTCTTGGAGCAAGAGACCCAGTACTTC; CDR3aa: CSVVGVLEQETQYF
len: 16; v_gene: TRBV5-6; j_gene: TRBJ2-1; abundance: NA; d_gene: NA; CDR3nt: TGTGCCAGCAGCTTGGAGGGGAGTTCCTCCTACAATGAGCAGTTCTTC; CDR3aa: CASSLEGSSSYNEQFF
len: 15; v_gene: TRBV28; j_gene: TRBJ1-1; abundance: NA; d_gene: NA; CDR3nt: TGTGCCAGCAGTCCGTTGAGGGGCATGAACACTGAAGCTTTCTTT; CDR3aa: CASSPLRGMNTEAFF
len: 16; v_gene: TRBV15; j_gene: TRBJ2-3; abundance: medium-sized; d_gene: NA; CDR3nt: TGTGCCACCAGCAGAGATGGGGGGAGTGGAGCAGATACGCAGTATTTT; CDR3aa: CATSRDGGSGADTQYF
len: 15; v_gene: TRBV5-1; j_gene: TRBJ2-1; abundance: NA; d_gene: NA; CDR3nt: TGCGCCAGCAGCTCCCCCGGCGGGGACGGGTATGAGCAGTTCTTC; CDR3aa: CASSSPGGDGYEQFF
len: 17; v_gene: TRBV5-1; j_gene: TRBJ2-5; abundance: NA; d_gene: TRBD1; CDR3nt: TGCGCCAGCAGCCCCGGACCACAGGGGGCTGGGCAAGAGACCCAGTACTTC; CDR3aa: CASSPGPQGAGQETQYF
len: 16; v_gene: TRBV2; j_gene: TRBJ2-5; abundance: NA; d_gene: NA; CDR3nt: TGTGCCAGCAGTGAAGGAAGGCAGGGTTGGCAAGAGACCCAGTACTTC; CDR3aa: CASSEGRQGWQETQYF
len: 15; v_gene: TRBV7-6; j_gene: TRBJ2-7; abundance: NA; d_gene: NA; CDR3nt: TGTGCCAGCAGCTTAAGGGGCCTACCCGACTCCGAGCAGTACTTC; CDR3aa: CASSLRGLPDSEQYF
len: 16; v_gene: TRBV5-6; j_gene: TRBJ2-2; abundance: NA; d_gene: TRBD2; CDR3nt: TGTGCCAGCAGCAACAGACTAGCGGGGTACACCGGGGAGCTGTTTTTT; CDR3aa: CASSNRLAGYTGELFF
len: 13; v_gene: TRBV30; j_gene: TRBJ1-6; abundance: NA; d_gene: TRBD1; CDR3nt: TGTGCCTGGGGGACAGGTCCTAATTCACCCCTCCACTTT; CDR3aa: CAWGTGPNSPLHF
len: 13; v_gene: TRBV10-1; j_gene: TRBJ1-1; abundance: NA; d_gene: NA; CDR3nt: TGCGCCAGCGAAGGACCGTGGGGCACTGAAGCTTTCTTT; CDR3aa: CASEGPWGTEAFF
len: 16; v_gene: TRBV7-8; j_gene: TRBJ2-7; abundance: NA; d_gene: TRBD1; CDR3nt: TGTGCCAGCAGCCCATTAAGGGGACAGGGCCGGTCCGAGCAGTACTTC; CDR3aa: CASSPLRGQGRSEQYF
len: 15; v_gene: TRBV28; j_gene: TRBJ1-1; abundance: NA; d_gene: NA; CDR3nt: TGTGCCAGCACCCCTGTACAGGGAATGAGCACTGAAGCTTTCTTT; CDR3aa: CASTPVQGMSTEAFF
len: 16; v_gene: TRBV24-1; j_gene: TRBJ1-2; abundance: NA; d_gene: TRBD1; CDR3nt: TGTGCCACCAGTGATTTTTTACGGACAGGGGGCTATGGCTACACCTTC; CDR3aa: CATSDFLRTGGYGYTF
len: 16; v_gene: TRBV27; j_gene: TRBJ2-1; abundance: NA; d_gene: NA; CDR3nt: TGTGCCAGCACCCCAAGGGGGGGCAGCCACGACAATGAGCAGTTCTTC; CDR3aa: CASTPRGGSHDNEQFF
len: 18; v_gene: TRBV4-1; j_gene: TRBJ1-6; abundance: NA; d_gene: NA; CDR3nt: TGCGCCAGCAGCCAAGAAGGGAGCTTAAGCTCCTATAATTCACCCCTCCACTTT; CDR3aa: CASSQEGSLSSYNSPLHF
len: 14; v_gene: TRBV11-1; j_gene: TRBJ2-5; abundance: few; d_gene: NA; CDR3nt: TGTGCCAGCAGCCCCCGGGATAGCCAAGAGACCCAGTACTTC; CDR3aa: CASSPRDSQETQYF
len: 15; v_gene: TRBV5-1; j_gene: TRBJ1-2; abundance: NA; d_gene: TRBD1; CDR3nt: TGCGCCAGCAGCCGAGCGGGACAGGGTTACTATGGCTACACCTTC; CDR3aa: CASSRAGQGYYGYTF
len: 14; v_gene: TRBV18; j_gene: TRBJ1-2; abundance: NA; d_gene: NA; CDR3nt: TGTGCCAGCTCACCACCTGGGGGGGAGAATGGCTACACCTTC; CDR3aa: CASSPPGGENGYTF
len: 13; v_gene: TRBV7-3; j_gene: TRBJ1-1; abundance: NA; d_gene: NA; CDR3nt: TGTGCCAGCAGCTGGGGCATGAACACTGAAGCTTTCTTT; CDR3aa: CASSWGMNTEAFF
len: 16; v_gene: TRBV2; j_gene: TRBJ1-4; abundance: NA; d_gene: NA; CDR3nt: TGTGCCAGCAGTCCATCGGAAGGGGGTACTAATGAAAAACTGTTTTTT; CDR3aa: CASSPSEGGTNEKLFF
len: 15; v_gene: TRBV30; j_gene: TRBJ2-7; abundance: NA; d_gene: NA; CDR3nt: TGTGCCTGGAGTGTACCGGCGGGCGCGACCTACGAGCAGTACTTC; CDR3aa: CAWSVPAGATYEQYF
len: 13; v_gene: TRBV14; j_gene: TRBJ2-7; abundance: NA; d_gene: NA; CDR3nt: TGTGCCAGCAGCGGCGGGACCTACTACGAGCAGTACTTC; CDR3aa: CASSGGTYYEQYF
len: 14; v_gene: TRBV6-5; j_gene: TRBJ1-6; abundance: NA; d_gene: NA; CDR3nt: TGTGCCAGCAGCCCCAGGACAGACGTTGGGACCCTCCACTTT; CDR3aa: CASSPRTDVGTLHF
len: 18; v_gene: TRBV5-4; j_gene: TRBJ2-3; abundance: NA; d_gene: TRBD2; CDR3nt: TGTGCCAGCAGCTTGCGCGTCGGCGGCGGGAGGCACACAGATACGCAGTATTTT; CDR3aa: CASSLRVGGGRHTDTQYF
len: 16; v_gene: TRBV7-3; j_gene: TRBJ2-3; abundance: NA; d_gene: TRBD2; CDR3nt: TGTGCCAGCAGCCCTCAGCGGGAGCGGGGCAGGGATACGCAGTATTTT; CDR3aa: CASSPQRERGRDTQYF
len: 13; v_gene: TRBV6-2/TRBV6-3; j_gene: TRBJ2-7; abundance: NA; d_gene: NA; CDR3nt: TGTGCCAGCAGTTCGGACAGCCACTACGAGCAGTACTTC; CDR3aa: CASSSDSHYEQYF
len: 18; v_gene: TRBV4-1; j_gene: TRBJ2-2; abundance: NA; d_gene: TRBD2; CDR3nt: TGCGCCAGCAGCCTTCGACTAGCGGGAGGTTCGAACACCGGGGAGCTGTTTTTT; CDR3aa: CASSLRLAGGSNTGELFF
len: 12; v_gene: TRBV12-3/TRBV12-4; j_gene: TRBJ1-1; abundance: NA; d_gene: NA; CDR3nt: TGTGCCAGCAGACCAGAGAACACTGAAGCTTTCTTT; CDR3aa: CASRPENTEAFF
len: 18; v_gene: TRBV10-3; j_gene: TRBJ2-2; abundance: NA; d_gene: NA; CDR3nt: TGTGCCATCAGTGGAACCGGGACTTCTCTAATGAGCACCGGGGAGCTGTTTTTT; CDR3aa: CAISGTGTSLMSTGELFF
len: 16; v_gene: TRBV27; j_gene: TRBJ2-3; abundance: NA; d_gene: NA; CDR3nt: TGTGCCAGCAGGGATGATAGTCTAGCTAGCACAGATACGCAGTATTTT; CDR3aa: CASRDDSLASTDTQYF
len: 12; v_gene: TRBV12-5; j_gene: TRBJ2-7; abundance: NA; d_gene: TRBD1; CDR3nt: TGTGCTAGTGGTGGAAGGGGGCTGGGGCAGTACTTC; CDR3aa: CASGGRGLGQYF
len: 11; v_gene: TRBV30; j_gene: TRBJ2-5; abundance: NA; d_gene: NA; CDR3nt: TGTGCCTGGACTAGCGCAGAGACCCAGTACTTC; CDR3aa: CAWTSAETQYF
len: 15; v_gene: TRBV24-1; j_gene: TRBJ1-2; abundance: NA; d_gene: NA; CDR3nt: TGTGCCACCAGTGATTCTGGTTCATACGACTATGGCTACACCTTC; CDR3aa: CATSDSGSYDYGYTF